This T cell receptor (beta chain) was retrieved from a study of patients and donors after allogeneic stem cell transplantation. One entry per CDR3 protein results from TCRdb running MiXCR on the RT-PCR reads. The sample records 100,000 to 120,000 distinct CDR3 sequences, less than 45% being singletons. This clonotype showed up just a few times. Trimming at V came to 4 bases and at J to 1 base, leaving 9 bases not matched to a gene. CDR3 size: 16 residues. Germline lookup yields CDR1 MNHEY and CDR2 SVGAGI. The sample consisted of blood, either unsorted or a sorted T cell fraction (not recorded which). The receptor's source is a human donor who was either an allogeneic HSCT recipient or a stem cell or donor lymphocyte infusion donor (not recorded which). It is not recorded whose cells these are; they may come from a transplant donor. The chain carries TRBV6-5 and TRBJ1-1; 7 nucleotides line up with TRBD1. CDR3 region: CASSWTGGLTNTEAFF. The CDR3 DNA reads TGTGCCAGCAGTTGGACAGGTGGACTTACGAACACTGAAGCTTTCTTT.